One T cell receptor beta chain is described in this entry. This record belongs to a study of blood T cell repertoires in COVID-19. About the study: COVID-19 samples collected from the United States, Italy and Spain covered acute and convalescent phases. Sample material is recorded as cDNA or gDNA derived from T cells, B-cell-depleted T cells, or PBMCs.

In terms of age and location, participants ranged from roughly 18 to 90 years and lived in approximately 24 US areas. Germline V gene lookup returns CDR1 SGHVS and CDR2 FNYEAQ. The CDR3 has 15 amino acids. Between the trimmed V and J ends, which lost 5 bases and 0 bases, there was a span of 13 bases. In the study's own analysis: Reference gene primer amplification in the assay estimated nucleated cell counts. Profiling relied on immunoSEQ multiplex PCR, and the TCRdb table lists in-frame clones only, not all of them. V and J calls and clone size follow that table, whereas D and trimming were derived from the DNA. This table holds 130,000 or so clones, about 86% found once.

The receptor's source is a man aged 35 to 55 with acute COVID-19. The sequenced sample was PBMCs or T cells enriched from blood (not recorded which). This chain joins TRBV7-6 and TRBJ1-1; tentatively, D is TRBD1 (6 bases). The CDR3 DNA reads TGTGCCAGCAGCCGTAGACAGGACATGAACACTGAAGCTTTCTTT. This sequence encodes CASSRRQDMNTEAFF.